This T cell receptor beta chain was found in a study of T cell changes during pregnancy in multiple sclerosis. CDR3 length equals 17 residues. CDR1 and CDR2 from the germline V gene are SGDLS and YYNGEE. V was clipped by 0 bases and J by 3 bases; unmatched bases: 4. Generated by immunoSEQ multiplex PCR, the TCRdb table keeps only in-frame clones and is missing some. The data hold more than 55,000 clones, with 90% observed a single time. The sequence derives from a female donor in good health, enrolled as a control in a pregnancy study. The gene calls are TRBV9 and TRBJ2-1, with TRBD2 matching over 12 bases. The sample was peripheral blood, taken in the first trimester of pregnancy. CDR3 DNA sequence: TGTGCCAGCAGCGTAGCTAGCGGGGGGGCCTTCTACAATGAGCAGTTCTTC. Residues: CASSVASGGAFYNEQFF.